The T cell receptor beta chain under discussion was sequenced for a study of human T cells and chemical hapten exposure. Notes on the study in general: Sensitizing with DPC caused no change in TCRs above 1 in 1000 frequency.

This clonotype was counted ten times or more. Its target is not known. The germline CDR1 and CDR2 sequences are SGHVS and FNYEAQ. V lost 1 base and J lost 4; bases outside the gene matches: 11. The CDR3 has 17 amino acids. TCRdb processed the 5' RACE reads anew with MiXCR; each CDR3 protein has one entry. This table holds about 140,000 distinct CDR3 sequences, 4.1% found once. RNA extraction used unfractionated whole blood as the source of total RNA. This receptor was taken from a female donor in good health. This chain uses TRBV7-6 with TRBJ2-3; TRBD2 matches 7 bases. CDR3 DNA sequence: TGTGCCAGCAGCTTAGATCCTCGCGGGGGTGGATCAGATACGCAGTATTTT. It yields the protein CASSLDPRGGGSDTQYF.